Below are 26 T cell receptor beta chains sequenced from a single sample in a study of cytomegalovirus exposure and HLA in healthy donors. Primers: 60 Vbeta forward and 13 Jbeta reverse. Produced via immunoSEQ multiplex PCR; TCRdb's table is partial and in-frame only. This sample has 100,000 to 120,000 clones, with approximately 83% found just once. The sample was PBMCs. The receptors were gathered from a man aged 18 to 30 in good health and CMV-seronegative.

The count of this clone is one. The chain links TRBV23-1 to TRBJ1-5, with 8 bases fitting TRBD1. TRBV23-1 is an ORF for which the function is uncertain. The trim removed 0 bases at V and 0 bases at J, leaving 13 bases unmatched. This CDR3 contains 20 residues. The CDR3, as DNA: TGCGCCAGCAGTCAATCGAGAGACAGGGGCTCCACAGATAGCAATCAGCCCCAGCATTTT. Encoded protein: CASSQSRDRGSTDSNQPQHF.

The V and J genes are TRBV18 and TRBJ1-2; 8 bases match TRBD1. Trimming cost V 2 bases and J 6 bases; bases outside gene matches: 8. This CDR3 spans 15 amino acids. CDR1 is KGHSH and CDR2 is LQKENI in the germline V gene. The CDR3, as DNA: TGTGCCAGCTCACCAATGGACAGGGATTATGATGGCTACACCTTC. Amino acid sequence: CASSPMDRDYDGYTF.

This rearrangement joins TRBV11-3 to TRBJ2-1; 8 bases agree with TRBD2. The CDR3 is 17 residues long. Germline V CDR1 and CDR2: SGHNT, YENEEA. V was clipped by 2 bases and J by 7 bases; unmatched bases: 13. The CDR3 sequence: CASSLNSGGRGKNEQFF. Written as DNA, the CDR3 is TGTGCCAGCAGCTTAAATTCGGGAGGGAGGGGGAAAAATGAGCAGTTCTTC.

The V call is TRBV10-3, the J call TRBJ2-4; no definite D call. The germline V gene has CDR1 ENHRY and CDR2 SYGVKD. The V end was cut by 2 bases, the J end by 0 bases, with 8 bases between. This CDR3 contains 15 residues. This CDR3 is CAISEGARAKNIQYF. The CDR3 coding sequence is TGTGCCATCAGTGAGGGAGCCCGAGCCAAAAACATTCAGTACTTC.

The chain joins TRBV19 to TRBJ2-6; D unresolved. The ends were cut back, 8 bases at V and 2 bases at J, with 13 bases in the middle. Per germline, CDR1 LNHDA and CDR2 SQIVND (reference sequence). CDR3 size: 15 residues. Written as DNA, the CDR3 is TGTGCCAGTCTCTTGACATTAGCTGGGGCCAACGTCCTGACTTTC. It codes for CASLLTLAGANVLTF.

J is TRBJ1-3 and V is TRBV6-6; D unresolved. Germline CDR1 MNHNY, CDR2 SVGAGI (reference sequence). Trimming took 0 bases from V and 0 from J, leaving 9 bases between them. CDR3 length equals 16 residues. For the CDR3, the DNA is TGTGCCAGCAGTTACTCGATCGTGAGCTCTGGAAACACCATATATTTT. It is translated as CASSYSIVSSGNTIYF.

This chain joins TRBV6-5 and TRBJ2-3, with 7 bases matching TRBD2. Germline CDR1 and CDR2: MNHEY and SVGAGI. With 11 bases clipped from V and 5 bases from J, the junction kept 13 bases outside the gene matches. This CDR3 has 14 amino acids. The CDR3 reads CACGRAGVVDTQYF. DNA of the CDR3: TGTGCCTGTGGACGGGCGGGAGTAGTAGATACGCAGTATTTT.

This clone was recorded a few times. The chain joins TRBV29-1 to TRBJ2-5, with 12 bases aligning to TRBD2. The CDR3 runs 16 residues. Germline V gene data show CDR1 as SQVTM and CDR2 as ANQGSEA. With V trimmed by 8 bases and J by 4 bases, 14 bases remained unmatched. CDR3 loop: CSTGGPLAGGPETQYF. In DNA form, the CDR3 reads TGCAGCACGGGGGGGCCCCTAGCGGGAGGGCCAGAGACCCAGTACTTC.

The V call is TRBV19, the J call TRBJ2-3; TRBD1 matches 12 bases. With 8 bases clipped from V and 5 bases from J, the junction kept 11 bases outside the gene matches. The CDR3 covers 16 residues. Germline V CDR1 and CDR2: LNHDA, SQIVND (reference sequence). This CDR3 is CASADRDRGLVDTQYF. In DNA, the CDR3 is TGTGCCAGTGCCGACCGGGACAGGGGGCTGGTAGATACGCAGTATTTT.

The V gene is TRBV6-1, the J gene TRBJ2-3; no clear D. The CDR3 is made up of 12 amino acids. CDR1 and CDR2 (germline): MNHNS, SASEGT. The germline V and J ends were trimmed by 5 bases and 6 bases, with 9 bases remaining between them. CDR3 region: CASSPTGDTQYF. The CDR3 bases are TGTGCCAGCAGTCCGACCGGGGATACGCAGTATTTT.

This chain joins TRBV30 and TRBJ1-2, with D maybe TRBD1 (6 bases). This CDR3 comprises 10 residues. V was trimmed by 3 bases and J by 9 bases, leaving 8 bases between them. Looked up from germline, CDR1 is GTSNPN and CDR2 is SVGIG (reference sequence). The CDR3 is CAWRQGSYTF. CDR3 in DNA: TGTGCCTGGAGACAGGGAAGCTACACCTTC.

V is TRBV6-5 and J is TRBJ1-5, with TRBD1 identical over 7 bases. The CDR3 extends over 15 amino acids. Trimming at V came to 9 bases and at J to 0 bases, leaving 8 bases not matched to a gene. CDR1 is MNHEY and CDR2 is SVGAGI in the germline V gene. The CDR3 nucleotides read TGTGCCAGTAAAACCGGGACAGCTAGCAATCAGCCCCAGCATTTT. The encoded protein is CASKTGTASNQPQHF.

The chain joins TRBV19 to TRBJ2-3, with TRBD2 matching over 10 bases. Germline V lookup: CDR1 LNHDA, CDR2 SQIVND (reference sequence). The CDR3 is made up of 19 amino acids. Trimming removed 4 bases from V and 1 base from J; junction bases left unmatched: 14. The CDR3 DNA is TGTGCCAGTAGTACTTGGGATTTAGCGGGAGGTCCGGGCACAGATACGCAGTATTTT. Translation gives CASSTWDLAGGPGTDTQYF.

The chain has TRBV11-2 and TRBJ2-7, with a possible D match to TRBD2 (5 bases). V lost 3 bases to trimming and J lost 4 bases, with 7 bases between them. The CDR3 spans 12 residues. Germline CDR1 is SGHAT and CDR2 is FQNNGV. The DNA of the CDR3 is TGTGCCAGCAGCTTCGAGGGTTACGAGCAGTACTTC. It yields the protein CASSFEGYEQYF.

This clone turned up a few times. A read error may account for a junction end that differs from germline. This sequence joins TRBV7-7 and TRBJ2-7; no clear D. The germline V gene encodes CDR1 SSHAT and CDR2 FNYEAQ (reference sequence). The CDR3 totals 13 residues. DNA of the CDR3: TGTGCTAGCAGCACGAATGGCCCCTACGAGCAGTACTTC. Protein: CASSTNGPYEQYF.

This clone was seen only once. The CDR3 nucleotides read TGTGCCAGCACCCTGGGGCATCAAGGGGGCACTGAAGCTTTCTTT. Its translation is CASTLGHQGGTEAFF. This chain links TRBV28 with TRBJ1-1, with a possible D match to TRBD1 (6 bases). The CDR3 sequence is 15 residues long. Trimming stripped 7 bases from V and 4 bases from J, with 19 bases between. Looked up from germline, CDR1 is MDHEN and CDR2 is SYDVKM.

This clone is a singleton in its sample. The V gene is TRBV28, the J gene TRBJ2-1; D is ambiguous. Per germline, CDR1 MDHEN and CDR2 SYDVKM. V was shortened by 3 bases and J by 7 bases, with 4 bases between the two germline ends. The CDR3 spans 11 residues. Written as DNA, the CDR3 is TGTGCCAGCAGTTTGTATAATGAGCAGTTCTTC. Amino acids: CASSLYNEQFF.

V gene TRBV7-2 combines with J gene TRBJ2-3; 11 nucleotides match TRBD2. The length of the CDR3 is 17 residues. J lost 5 bases, V lost 0 bases, and 7 bases had no gene match. Per the germline V gene, CDR1 is SGHTA and CDR2 is FQGNSA. For the CDR3, the DNA is TGTGCCAGCAGCTTAGCTTTAGCGGGAGGGTTGGGAGATACGCAGTATTTT. Protein product: CASSLALAGGLGDTQYF.

The gene calls are TRBV4-1 and TRBJ1-2; 8 bases align to TRBD1. Trimming at V came to 1 base and at J to 5 bases, leaving 9 bases not matched to a gene. The CDR3 extends over 16 amino acids. Looked up from germline, CDR1 is MGHRA and CDR2 is YSYEKL. DNA of the CDR3: TGCGCCAGCAGCCAAGTTCCGGGACAGGAGTTGTATGGCTACACCTTC. It specifies CASSQVPGQELYGYTF.

This clone was observed a few times. This chain links TRBV28 with TRBJ1-2; 9 nucleotides align to TRBD1. The CDR3 loop spans 17 amino acids. CDR1 and CDR2 from the germline V gene are MDHEN and SYDVKM. V shed 4 bases, J shed 4 bases, and the junction held 13 bases outside the gene matches. The CDR3 region is CASSSFTGGERGYGYTF. CDR3 DNA: TGTGCCAGCAGTTCCTTTACAGGGGGCGAAAGAGGCTATGGCTACACCTTC.

The chain couples TRBV15 to TRBJ2-7; 7 nucleotides match TRBD2. The CDR3 is 17 residues long. V gave up 3 bases and J gave up 6 bases; unmatched junction bases: 17. The germline V gene encodes CDR1 LNHNV and CDR2 YYDKDF (reference sequence). CDR3 coding DNA: TGTGCCACCAGCAGGAGGCTAGCGGTAAAAATTAGTGGCGAGCAGTACTTC. Protein: CATSRRLAVKISGEQYF.

The rearrangement joins TRBV7-2 to TRBJ1-3; tentatively, D is TRBD1 (6 bases). The CDR3 has 14 residues. The germline V and J ends were trimmed by 5 bases and 0 bases, with 8 bases remaining between them. The germline gives CDR1 SGHTA, CDR2 FQGNSA. The CDR3 DNA follows: TGTGCCAGCAGCGCGACAGGCTCTGGAAACACCATATATTTT. It encodes CASSATGSGNTIYF.

Of note for this clone: A junction boundary mismatches the germline segment, possibly from a read error. The V call is TRBV7-9, the J call TRBJ1-2; D is possibly TRBD1 (5 bases). Germline values: CDR1 SEHNR, CDR2 FQNEAQ (reference sequence). There are 12 residues in the CDR3. The CDR3 loop is CSSSGGGGGYTF. The CDR3 DNA reads TGTTCCAGCAGCGGCGGGGGGGGAGGCTACACCTTC.

The CDR3 DNA is TGTGCCAGCAGCCTTCGACCTGACAGTACCTACGAGCAGTACTTC. Protein sequence: CASSLRPDSTYEQYF. The rearrangement links TRBV11-3 to TRBJ2-7, with D maybe TRBD1 (5 bases). Trimming stripped 5 bases from V and 2 bases from J, with 16 bases between. Germline CDR1 and CDR2: SGHNT and YENEEA. The CDR3 contains 15 residues.

In its sample, this clone was seen many times. This chain links TRBV4-3 with TRBJ2-7; D is undetermined. The germline V gene encodes CDR1 LGHNA and CDR2 YSLEER. Trimming removed 0 bases at V and 1 base at J, with 16 bases between. The CDR3 totals 17 residues. In nucleotides, the CDR3 is TGCGCCAGCAGCCAAGAATCCCAGGCCCTTCTTTCCTACGAGCAGTACTTC. Translated: CASSQESQALLSYEQYF.

The CDR3 reads CASSWDRAGETQYF. The CDR3 DNA sequence: TGCGCCAGCAGCTGGGACAGGGCGGGAGAGACCCAGTACTTC. The V and J genes are TRBV5-1 and TRBJ2-5; 9 bases line up with TRBD1. Germline values: CDR1 SGHRS, CDR2 YFSETQ. This CDR3 spans 14 amino acids. J gave up 4 bases and V 3 bases, and 4 bases lay outside the gene matches.